The 30 T cell receptor beta chains in this list originate from one sample, sequenced in a study of cytomegalovirus exposure and HLA in healthy donors. The PCR had 60 Vbeta and 13 Jbeta primers. Assay: immunoSEQ multiplex PCR; the TCRdb copy retains only in-frame clones and omits some. The sample lists approximately 150,000 clones; about 80% were seen once. The material sequenced was PBMCs. The receptors were sampled from a woman in her 50s in good health and CMV-seronegative.

The V and J genes are TRBV7-2 and TRBJ2-6; D is uncertain. This CDR3 is 18 amino acids long. V shed 0 bases and J shed 0 bases, with 12 bases lying between them. In germline, CDR1 is SGHTA, CDR2 FQGNSA. CDR3 amino acids: CASSLALRGRSGANVLTF. Written as DNA, the CDR3 is TGTGCCAGCAGCTTAGCGCTTAGAGGCCGCTCTGGGGCCAACGTCCTGACTTTC.

The V and J genes are TRBV19 and TRBJ2-1; 12 bases match TRBD2. Germline V CDR1 and CDR2: LNHDA, SQIVND (reference sequence). The CDR3 length is 17 residues. V dropped 2 bases and J dropped 4; count of bases not matched to a gene: 6. The CDR3 DNA follows: TGTGCCAGTAGTATATGGTCTAGCGGGGGGGCTTACAATGAGCAGTTCTTC. This codes for CASSIWSSGGAYNEQFF.

Comments on this clone: It is unclear where the CDR3 begins or ends on the DNA, so no DNA is shown, and the CDR3 is as TCRdb lists it. The gene calls are TRBV11-3 and TRBJ2-1; the table's D call of TRBD1 was not tested on the DNA. Germline V gives CDR1 SGHNT, CDR2 YENEEA. The CDR3 numbers 14 amino acids, ends counted. CDR3 residues: CASSFGTGAFPPFF.

The V call is TRBV21-1, the J call TRBJ2-5; the tabulated D call, TRBD2, remains unverified against the DNA. TRBV21-1 counts as a pseudogene. This CDR3 comprises 11 residues. The CDR3 coding sequence is TGTGCCAGCAGCAATATGGCGGTCACGTACTTC. Amino acid sequence: CASSNMAVTYF.

The rearrangement uses TRBV28 and TRBJ2-7, with D perhaps matching TRBD1 (6 bases). CDR3 size: 16 residues. V lost 5 bases to trimming and J lost 1 base, with 18 bases between them. CDR1 and CDR2 from the germline V gene are MDHEN and SYDVKM. The chain's CDR3 is CASSLDTGTSSYEQYF. The CDR3 DNA follows: TGTGCCAGCAGTCTGGATACCGGGACATCTTCCTACGAGCAGTACTTC.

The chain has TRBV5-8 and TRBJ2-3; D possibly corresponds to TRBD1 (6 bases). The CDR3 spans 14 residues. The V end lost 3 bases, the J end lost 1 base, and 9 bases lay between the germline ends. Germline V CDR1 and CDR2: SGHTS, YDEGEE. The CDR3 DNA reads TGTGCCAGCAGCTCCTGGACAGGCACAGATACGCAGTATTTT. It encodes CASSSWTGTDTQYF.

The J gene is TRBJ2-7, the V gene TRBV28; maybe TRBD2 (5 bases). CDR3 length: 13 amino acids. V was shortened by 4 bases and J by 3 bases, with 10 bases between the two germline ends. Germline lookup yields CDR1 MDHEN and CDR2 SYDVKM. This CDR3 reads CASSSQTSYEQYF. Here the CDR3 DNA reads TGTGCCAGCAGTTCTCAAACTAGCTACGAGCAGTACTTC.

The chain links TRBV5-4 to TRBJ2-7; 7 positions match TRBD1. Trimming at V came to 4 bases and at J to 2 bases, leaving 3 bases not matched to a gene. The CDR3 is 13 residues long. Germline assignment: CDR1 SGHNT and CDR2 YYREEE (reference sequence). The DNA of the CDR3 is TGTGCCAGCAGCGACGGACAGGCCTACGAGCAGTACTTC. The encoded protein is CASSDGQAYEQYF.

The chain couples TRBV19 to TRBJ1-1; D gene unclear. Germline CDR1 LNHDA, CDR2 SQIVND (reference sequence). V was cut by 1 base and J by 8 bases, with 5 bases left in between. This CDR3 spans 11 amino acids. CDR3 protein: CASSIAVEAFF. Here the CDR3 DNA reads TGTGCCAGTAGTATAGCCGTGGAAGCTTTCTTT.

The rearrangement joins TRBV9 to TRBJ2-3, with D possibly TRBD1 on 6 matching bases. Germline V gene lookup returns CDR1 SGDLS and CDR2 YYNGEE. This CDR3 has 15 amino acids. V was trimmed by 3 bases and J by 1 base, leaving 12 bases between them. Written as DNA, the CDR3 is TGTGCCAGCAGCGAGAGAGCAGGGGGCACAGATACGCAGTATTTT. Its translation: CASSERAGGTDTQYF. Variable domain in full (rest from reference TRBV9 and TRBJ2-3): DSGVTQTPKHLITATGQRVTLRCSPRSGDLSVYWYQQSLDQGLQFLIQYYNGEERAKGNILERFSAQQFPDLHSELNLSSLELGDSALYFCASSERAGGTDTQYFGPGTRLTVL.

This clone was counted a single time. The genes are TRBV28 and TRBJ2-7; D is ambiguous. The V gene lost 5 bases and the J gene lost 3 bases, with 17 bases spanning the gap. The CDR3 contains 15 residues. Germline values: CDR1 MDHEN, CDR2 SYDVKM. The CDR3 DNA is TGTGCCAGCAGTATCACCCCCAAAACAAGCTACGAGCAGTACTTC. It codes for CASSITPKTSYEQYF.

V and J are TRBV7-3 and TRBJ1-1; D gene ambiguous. Looked up from germline, CDR1 is SGHTA and CDR2 is FQGTGA. The CDR3 runs to 13 residues. Trimming removed 5 bases from V and 5 bases from J, with 12 bases in between. The CDR3 DNA follows: TGTGCCAGCAGCCGGACGGCGGGGACTGAAGCTTTCTTT. Amino acids: CASSRTAGTEAFF.

The genes are TRBV15 and TRBJ2-2; 8 bases match TRBD2. Germline V lookup: CDR1 LNHNV, CDR2 YYDKDF (reference sequence). The trim removed 5 bases at V and 5 bases at J, leaving 10 bases unmatched. CDR3 length: 16 amino acids. CDR3 nucleotides: TGTGCCACCAGCCCCCGGGAGGGGGTGAGGACCGGGGAGCTGTTTTTT. It specifies CATSPREGVRTGELFF.

The CDR3 DNA is TGTGCCAGCAGCTTCGGGGGGCGGCTTAACGAGCAGTACTTC. It is translated as CASSFGGRLNEQYF. The chain has TRBV5-4 and TRBJ2-7, with D tentatively TRBD2 (7 bases). V lost 2 bases and J lost 5, with 14 bases in between. This CDR3 comprises 14 residues. Germline-derived CDR1 and CDR2 are SGHNT and YYREEE (reference sequence).

V is TRBV6-5 and J is TRBJ1-2, with TRBD1 matching 8 bases. Germline trimming cut 7 bases from V and 7 bases from J; bases unmatched to any gene: 11. The CDR3 covers 14 residues. The germline gives CDR1 MNHEY, CDR2 SVGAGI. The CDR3 sequence: CASTKPGQAAGYTF. DNA for the CDR3: TGTGCCAGCACCAAGCCGGGACAGGCAGCTGGCTACACCTTC.

The sample holds one count of this clone. This chain links TRBV5-1 with TRBJ2-1; TRBD2 matches 10 bases. This CDR3 is built from 17 residues. Germline CDR1 SGHRS, CDR2 YFSETQ. J was trimmed by 7 bases and V by 0 bases; bases with no gene match: 10. The CDR3 nucleotides are TGCGCCAGCAGCTTGGGCCCCTCCGGGACTAGCGAGAATGAGCAGTTCTTC. It specifies CASSLGPSGTSENEQFF.

The CDR3: CAFRTQTAAGYTGELFF. DNA of the CDR3: TGTGCCTTTCGAACCCAAACCGCGGCAGGGTACACCGGGGAGCTGTTTTTT. The chain combines TRBV30 with TRBJ2-2; possibly TRBD1 for D (5 bases). Germline V gene lookup returns CDR1 GTSNPN and CDR2 SVGIG (reference sequence). The CDR3 sequence is 17 residues long. V gave up 7 bases and J gave up 3 bases, with 24 bases separating them.

V gene TRBV9 combines with J gene TRBJ2-5, with D perhaps TRBD2 (7 bases). Matching the DNA end better, TRBJ2-7 makes the J call doubtful. This CDR3 region has 17 residues. Per germline, CDR1 SGDLS and CDR2 YYNGEE. In DNA, the CDR3 is TGTGCCAGCAGCCCCAACCTCGCTAGGGGGGGGTATGGCGAGCAGTACTTC. It translates to CASSPNLARGGYGEQYF.

This clone was detected only a few times. The genes are TRBV19 and TRBJ2-5, with TRBD2 as a possible D gene (7 bases). Germline V CDR1 and CDR2: LNHDA, SQIVND (reference sequence). V was pared by 0 bases and J by 5 bases, with 16 bases between. The CDR3 has 16 amino acids. This CDR3 reads CASSIESRGGPETQYF. CDR3 nucleotides: TGTGCCAGTAGTATAGAATCGAGGGGGGGCCCTGAGACCCAGTACTTC.

The chain uses TRBV7-2 and TRBJ2-5, with 7 nucleotides matching TRBD2. With the DNA end fitting TRBJ2-7 better, the J assignment may be wrong. The CDR3 extends over 16 amino acids. Germline CDR1 SGHTA, CDR2 FQGNSA. The CDR3 DNA sequence: TGTGCCAGCAGCTCGGGGACCCTGGGAGGGTCCTACGAGCAGTACTTC. This translates into CASSSGTLGGSYEQYF.

The rearrangement joins TRBV7-2 to TRBJ2-3; D is uncertain. V lost 1 base to trimming and J lost 2 bases, with 7 bases between them. This CDR3 comprises 14 residues. Per germline, CDR1 SGHTA and CDR2 FQGNSA. CDR3 protein: CASSLDPNTDTQYF. The CDR3 DNA sequence: TGTGCCAGCAGCTTAGACCCTAACACAGATACGCAGTATTTT.

The genes are TRBV6-5 and TRBJ1-6; D is ambiguous. The germline gives CDR1 MNHEY, CDR2 SVGAGI. The V end was cut by 0 bases, the J end by 7 bases, with 10 bases between. The CDR3 totals 15 residues. CDR3 amino acids: CASSYSSVPNSPLHF. The CDR3 region has the DNA TGTGCCAGCAGTTACTCGAGTGTTCCGAATTCACCCCTCCACTTT.

J is TRBJ2-1 and V is TRBV30, with 11 bases aligning to TRBD2. J was trimmed by 12 bases and V by 0 bases; bases with no gene match: 4. The germline V gene encodes CDR1 GTSNPN and CDR2 SVGIG (reference sequence). The CDR3 totals 13 residues. Here the CDR3 reads CAWSVLAGVVQFF. The CDR3 DNA reads TGTGCCTGGAGTGTACTAGCGGGAGTGGTGCAGTTCTTC.

The sample holds a few counts of this clone. This rearrangement joins TRBV27 to TRBJ2-1, with 9 bases identical to TRBD2. V lost 5 bases to trimming and J lost 4 bases; unmatched junction nucleotides: 3. This CDR3 region has 14 residues. Germline V gene sequence: CDR1 MNHEY, CDR2 SMNVEV (reference sequence). CDR3: CASSPAGGYNEQFF. In nucleotides, the CDR3 is TGTGCCAGCAGTCCAGCGGGGGGATACAATGAGCAGTTCTTC.

The genes are TRBV19 and TRBJ2-1; 14 positions agree with TRBD2. V dropped 3 bases and J dropped 1; count of bases not matched to a gene: 11. The CDR3 has 20 residues. Germline V CDR1 and CDR2: LNHDA, SQIVND (reference sequence). This chain's CDR3 is CASSIGTSGSEFWSYNEQFF. The CDR3 bases are TGTGCCAGTAGTATCGGGACTAGCGGGAGTGAGTTTTGGTCCTACAATGAGCAGTTCTTC.

The chain recombines TRBV4-3 with TRBJ2-2; 8 bases agree with TRBD2. J gave up 5 bases and V 0 bases, and 5 bases lay outside the gene matches. The germline CDR1 and CDR2 sequences are LGHNA and YSLEER. The CDR3 totals 16 residues. CDR3: CASSQEVAGYTGELFF. As DNA, the CDR3 is TGCGCCAGCAGCCAAGAGGTAGCGGGATATACCGGGGAGCTGTTTTTT.

The CDR3 region has the DNA TGTGCCAGCAGCCCTGTGGGACAGGGGGCGAGGGGTAATGAAAAACTGTTTTTT. Its translation: CASSPVGQGARGNEKLFF. The J gene is TRBJ1-4, the V gene TRBV7-2; 12 nucleotides match TRBD1. Germline values: CDR1 SGHTA, CDR2 FQGNSA. This CDR3 contains 18 residues. V shed 5 bases and J 4 bases; nucleotides not matched to a gene: 11.

The gene calls are TRBV5-4 and TRBJ1-2; 11 nucleotides match TRBD1. In germline, CDR1 is SGHNT, CDR2 YYREEE (reference sequence). This CDR3 comprises 13 residues. V gave up 9 bases and J gave up 6 bases; unmatched junction bases: 7. CDR3 in DNA: TGTGCCAACTCGGACAGGGGGCGCGATGGCTACACCTTC. Protein product: CANSDRGRDGYTF.

This sequence joins TRBV6-1 and TRBJ1-5; D is possibly TRBD1 (5 bases). CDR3 size: 14 residues. Germline values: CDR1 MNHNS, CDR2 SASEGT. V shed 1 base and J shed 6 bases, with 10 bases lying between them. The CDR3 reads CASSEGLGGQPQHF. The CDR3 region has the DNA TGTGCCAGCAGTGAAGGTTTGGGGGGTCAGCCCCAGCATTTT.

The J gene is TRBJ2-1, the V gene TRBV28; 7 nucleotides align to TRBD2. J lost 3 bases, V lost 7 bases, and 12 bases had no gene match. The germline gives CDR1 MDHEN, CDR2 SYDVKM. The CDR3 has 16 amino acids. As DNA, the CDR3 is TGTGCCAGCACCCCCTGGAGAAGGGAGGGCTACAATGAGCAGTTCTTC. Its protein product is CASTPWRREGYNEQFF.